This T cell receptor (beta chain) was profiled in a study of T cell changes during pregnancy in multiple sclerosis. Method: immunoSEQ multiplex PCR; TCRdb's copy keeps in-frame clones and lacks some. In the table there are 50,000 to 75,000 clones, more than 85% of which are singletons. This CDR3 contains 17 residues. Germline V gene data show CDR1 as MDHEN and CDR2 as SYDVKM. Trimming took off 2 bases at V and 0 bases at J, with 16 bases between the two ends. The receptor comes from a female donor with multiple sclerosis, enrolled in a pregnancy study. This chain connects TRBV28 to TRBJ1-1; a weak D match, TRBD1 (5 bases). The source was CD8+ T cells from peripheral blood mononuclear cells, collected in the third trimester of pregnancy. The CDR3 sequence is CASSLTYRQIMNTEAFF. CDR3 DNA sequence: TGTGCCAGCAGTTTAACCTATAGACAGATCATGAACACTGAAGCTTTCTTT.